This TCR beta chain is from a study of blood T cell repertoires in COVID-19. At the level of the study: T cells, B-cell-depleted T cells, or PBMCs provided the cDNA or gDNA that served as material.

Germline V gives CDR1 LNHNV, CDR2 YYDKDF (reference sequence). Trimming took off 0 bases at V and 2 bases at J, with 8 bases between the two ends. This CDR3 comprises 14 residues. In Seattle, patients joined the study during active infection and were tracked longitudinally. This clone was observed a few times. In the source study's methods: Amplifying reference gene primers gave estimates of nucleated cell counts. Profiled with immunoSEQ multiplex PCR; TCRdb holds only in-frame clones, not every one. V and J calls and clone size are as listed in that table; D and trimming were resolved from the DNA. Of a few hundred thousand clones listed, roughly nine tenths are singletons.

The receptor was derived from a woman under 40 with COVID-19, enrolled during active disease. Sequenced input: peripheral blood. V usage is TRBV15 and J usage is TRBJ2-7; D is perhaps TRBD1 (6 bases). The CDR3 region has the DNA TGTGCCACCAGCAGAGAACACAGGGCCTACGAGCAGTACTTC. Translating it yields CATSREHRAYEQYF.